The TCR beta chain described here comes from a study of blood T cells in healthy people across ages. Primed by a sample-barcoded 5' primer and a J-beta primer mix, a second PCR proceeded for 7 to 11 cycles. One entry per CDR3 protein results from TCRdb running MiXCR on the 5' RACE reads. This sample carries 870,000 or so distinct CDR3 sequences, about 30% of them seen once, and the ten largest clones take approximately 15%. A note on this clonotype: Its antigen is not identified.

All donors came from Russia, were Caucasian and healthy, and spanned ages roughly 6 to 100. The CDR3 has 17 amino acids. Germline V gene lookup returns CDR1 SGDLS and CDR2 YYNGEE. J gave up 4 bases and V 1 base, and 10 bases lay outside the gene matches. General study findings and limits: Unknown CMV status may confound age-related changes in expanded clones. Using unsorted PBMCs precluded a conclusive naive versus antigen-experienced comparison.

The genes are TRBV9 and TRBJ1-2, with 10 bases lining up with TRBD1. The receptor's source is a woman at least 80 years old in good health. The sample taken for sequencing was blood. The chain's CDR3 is CASSVRDRGSRGYGYTF. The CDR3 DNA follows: TGTGCCAGCAGCGTACGGGACAGGGGCTCACGGGGCTATGGCTACACCTTC. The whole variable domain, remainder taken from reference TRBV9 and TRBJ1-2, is DSGVTQTPKHLITATGQRVTLRCSPRSGDLSVYWYQQSLDQGLQFLIQYYNGEERAKGNILERFSAQQFPDLHSELNLSSLELGDSALYFCASSVRDRGSRGYGYTFGSGTRLTVV.